This paragraph covers one T cell receptor (beta chain) sequence. The antigen this receptor binds is unknown. No clone much larger than this one lies a single base away; base qualities are absent. The method behind the library was 5' RACE. The listed sequencing device is Illumina HiSeq 2500. The second PCR ran for about 7 to 11 cycles and used a J-beta primer mix along with a sample-barcoded 5' primer. A template-switch 5' adaptor carrying 12 random nucleotides introduced a unique molecular identifier onto each TCR beta cDNA molecule. Each sample yielded at least 3 million CDR3-containing paired-end reads. All of the RNA was converted into first-strand cDNA using the Mint cDNA synthesis kit, with a TRBC-specific oligonucleotide serving as the primer. Following uracil-DNA glycosylase treatment, all cDNA underwent a first 18-cycle PCR with the universal primers M1SS and BC2_uni_R. The paper's data handling went like this. Normalization of each sample was performed by random selection of 1 million high-quality reads, each carrying a distinct molecular identifier. Instead of being binned into consensus sequences, reads with shared molecular identifiers were discarded. MiTCR, with a Q25 quality threshold and the strictest error-elimination algorithm, was used for CDR3 identification, clonotype clustering and error correction. Lower-bound total TCR beta diversity was estimated with a nonparametric unseen species model using Euler transformation. The public reads were quality trimmed at Q25 with fastp and then assembled into clones with MiXCR by TCRdb, keeping productive beta chains. Identical CDR3 proteins give one entry, which carries the most common genes and DNA. TCRdb, not the original authors, processed these V and J calls. Within this sample are approximately 320,000 distinct CDR3 sequences, with roughly a quarter of them counted one time only. Approximately 29% of the sample lies in the top ten.

The CDR3 goes from the cysteine to the phenylalanine over 15 residues. Only the CDR3 part of the read is kept: 45 bases, read in frame from the first base. From the germline V gene (reference sequence), CDR1 is DFQATT and CDR2 is SNEGSKA. At the junction V is shortened by 0 bases and J by 6 bases, with 15 bases in between. The donors were 40 or so Caucasian individuals from Russia, aged about 6 to 95 years, who were systemically healthy. Ten milliliters of peripheral blood were drawn from each donor into EDTA-treated Vacutainer tubes. Ficoll-Paque density-gradient centrifugation was used to isolate PBMCs, with at least 6.5 million per sample. Total RNA, at least 5 micrograms per sample, was extracted from PBMCs with Trizol reagent. The percentages of naive CD45RAhigh/CD27high T cells were determined by flow cytometry on a PBMC aliquot from every donor. The sample originates from a study of blood T cells in healthy people across ages (dated by TCRdb to the mid-2010s). About the study as a whole: Template switching captured roughly one uniquely barcoded TCR beta cDNA molecule per two T cells in model experiments. Two additional independent replicas of 1 million unique cDNA reads from the same blood draw were analyzed for two donors (one aged 18 to 30 and one aged 80 or older). Age-related changes in TCR beta repertoire diversity were measured in the study by deep sequencing normalized with unique cDNA molecular identifiers. Donors of different ages were randomly distributed across sequencing lanes to avoid experimental bias. Four age groups were formed from the donors: young (average approximately 17 years), middle-aged (around 41), aged (roughly 58) and long-lived (approximately 78).

Summary of the overall study and its limitations: Compared with the aged group, more naive CD4+ T cells, fewer expanded clones and increased TCR diversity were shown by the long-lived group, suggesting age selection. Observed TCR beta diversity per million T cells fell roughly linearly with age, and a significant reduction was already apparent by age approximately 41. Because donor CMV infection status was unknown, age-related changes in expanded clonotypes were potentially confounded. Because profiling used bulk unsorted PBMCs, naive and antigen-experienced compartments could not be compared conclusively. A strong correlation was found between observed TCR beta diversity and the percentage of naive T cells measured by flow cytometry. Estimates of total diversity based on one million sequenced T cells were considered lower bounds and underestimates.

The sequence joins TRBV20-1 to TRBJ2-1; perhaps TRBD2 is the D gene, with 6 bases matching. The sample comprised blood. This receptor was obtained from a woman in her seventies in good health. Read as DNA, the sequence is TGCAGTGCTAGAGATCCCCGTGGGCGGGGCAATGAGCAGTTCTTC. Protein translation: CSARDPRGRGNEQFF.